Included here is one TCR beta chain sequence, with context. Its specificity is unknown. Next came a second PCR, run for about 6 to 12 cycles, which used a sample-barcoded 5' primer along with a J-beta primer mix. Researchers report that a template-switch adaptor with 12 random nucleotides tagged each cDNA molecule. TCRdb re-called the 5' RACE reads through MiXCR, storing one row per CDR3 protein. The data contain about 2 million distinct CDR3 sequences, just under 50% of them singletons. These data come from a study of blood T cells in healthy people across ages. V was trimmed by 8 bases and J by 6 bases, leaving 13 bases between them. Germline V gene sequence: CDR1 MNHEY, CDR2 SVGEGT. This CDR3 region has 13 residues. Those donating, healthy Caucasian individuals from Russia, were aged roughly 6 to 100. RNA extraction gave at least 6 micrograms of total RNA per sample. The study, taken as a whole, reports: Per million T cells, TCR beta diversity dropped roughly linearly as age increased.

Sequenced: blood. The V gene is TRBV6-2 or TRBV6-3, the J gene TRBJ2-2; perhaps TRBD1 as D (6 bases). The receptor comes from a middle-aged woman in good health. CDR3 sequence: CASDIRGSGELFF. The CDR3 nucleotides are TGTGCCAGCGACATAAGGGGGTCCGGGGAGCTGTTTTTT.